The TCR beta chain under discussion was sequenced for a study of human T cells and chemical hapten exposure. Study-wide background: Diphenylcyclopropenone was applied weekly to patients' scalps across the roughly 23-week study. From small differences in pooled library volume came most of the variation in per-sample TCR yields. Study-level points and caveats: Expanded TCRs created a significantly greater count of big CDR3 similarity clusters than controls did.

Of note for this clonotype: Its antigen is unidentified.

TCRdb itself ran the RACE reads through MiXCR, one entry per CDR3 protein. Here the sample spans about 260,000 distinct CDR3 sequences, about 9% being singletons. Time point described: pre-sensitization, week 0. As for treatment: therapeutic diphenylcyclopropenone sensitization with weekly scalp DPC. This TCR was sampled from a middle-aged woman with alopecia areata. Some clones in this sample may be carry-over from other donors' samples. The material sequenced was whole blood, taken in connection with sensitization to the hapten diphenylcyclopropenone (DPC).

The CDR3 loop is CASRPVGTQYF. CDR3 sequence (DNA): TGTGCCAGCAGGCCCGTCGGGACCCAGTACTTC. This chain links TRBV2 with TRBJ2-5; D gene uncertain. V lost 6 bases and J 7 bases, leaving 9 bases between the germline ends. The germline V gene has CDR1 SNHLY and CDR2 FYNNEI. This CDR3 comprises 11 residues.